Included here is one T cell receptor (beta chain) sequence, with context. Healthy people donating bone marrow made up the donors. The donors, nominally healthy at sampling, likely had unrecorded immune exposures. The source of the sample is a study of cytomegalovirus exposure and HLA in healthy donors. V dropped 2 bases and J dropped 5 bases, with 8 bases sitting between them. Germline assignment: CDR1 SGHRS and CDR2 YFSETQ. The CDR3 covers 13 residues. The PCR contained 60 Vbeta and 13 Jbeta primers. Some clones are missing from TCRdb's copy, which holds only in-frame ones; the method was immunoSEQ multiplex PCR. The table includes roughly 120,000 clones, over 70% detected once.

Material: PBMCs. This clonotype originated in a woman between 18 and 29 years old in good health and CMV-seronegative. J is TRBJ2-1 and V is TRBV5-1, with D tentatively TRBD2 (7 bases). The CDR3 reads CASSLGGDNEQFF. CDR3 DNA: TGCGCCAGCAGCTTAGGGGGGGACAATGAGCAGTTCTTC. The whole variable domain, remainder taken from reference TRBV5-1 and TRBJ2-1, is KAGVTQTPRYLIKTRGQQVTLSCSPISGHRSVSWYQQTPGQGLQFLFEYFSETQRNKGNFPGRFSGRQFSNSRSEMNVSTLELGDSALYLCASSLGGDNEQFFGPGTRLTVL.